These 22 T cell receptor beta chains came from one sample sequenced in a study of cytomegalovirus exposure and HLA in healthy donors. Repertoires were generated with immunoSEQ multiplex PCR, while TCRdb's copy carries only in-frame clones and drops some. Found here are approximately 300,000 clones, about nine tenths of them singletons; the top ten hold 0.75% to 0.85%. Sequences were obtained from PBMCs. These TCRs come from a woman aged 18-29 years in good health and CMV-seronegative.

This sequence joins TRBV28 and TRBJ2-3; D not resolved. The V end was cut by 5 bases, the J end by 2 bases, with 11 bases between. The CDR3 is made up of 14 amino acids. Germline V gene lookup returns CDR1 MDHEN and CDR2 SYDVKM. CDR3 DNA sequence: TGTGCCAGCAGTAATGAGCCCCTCACAGATACGCAGTATTTT. Its translation is CASSNEPLTDTQYF. Filled out from reference TRBV28 and TRBJ2-3, the complete variable domain reads DVKVTQSSRYLVKRTGEKVFLECVQDMDHENMFWYRQDPGLGLRLIYFSYDVKMKEKGDIPEGYSVSREKKERFSLILESASTNQTSMYLCASSNEPLTDTQYFGPGTRLTVL.

The genes are TRBV7-8 and TRBJ2-4; 8 bases are a match to TRBD1. V shed 4 bases, J shed 4 bases, and the junction held 6 bases outside the gene matches. The CDR3 consists of 15 residues. CDR1 and CDR2 from the germline V gene are SGHVS and FQNEAQ. CDR3 DNA: TGTGCCAGCAGCTCGCCGGGACAGGTTAAAAACATTCAGTACTTC. As protein: CASSSPGQVKNIQYF.

This clone was counted a few times. The CDR3, as DNA: TGTGCCAGCACCTCCAGGGGGCGCGAAGGCTACACCTTC. This gives the protein CASTSRGREGYTF. The chain is built from TRBV6-1 and TRBJ1-2, with 8 bases matching TRBD1. V gave up 7 bases and J gave up 8 bases; unmatched junction bases: 9. The CDR3 contains 13 residues. CDR1 is MNHNS and CDR2 is SASEGT in the germline V gene.

V gene TRBV27 combines with J gene TRBJ2-7; D perhaps matches TRBD2 (7 bases). The CDR3 runs 14 residues. Germline V gives CDR1 MNHEY, CDR2 SMNVEV (reference sequence). The V end lost 2 bases, the J end lost 6 bases, and 14 bases lay between the germline ends. CDR3 sequence (DNA): TGTGCCAGCAGTTTAGGGTCGGGGGGCGGCGAGCAGTACTTC. This codes for CASSLGSGGGEQYF.

This sequence joins TRBV11-1 and TRBJ2-1, with TRBD2 identical over 10 bases. The CDR3 is 15 residues long. J was trimmed by 9 bases and V by 3 bases; bases with no gene match: 8. From germline, CDR1 is SGHAT and CDR2 FQDESV (reference sequence). CDR3 residues: CASSLGTSGTAEQFF. The CDR3 nucleotides are TGTGCCAGCAGCTTGGGTACTAGCGGGACGGCTGAGCAGTTCTTC.

This chain joins TRBV28 and TRBJ2-7; 7 nucleotides align to TRBD1. After removal of 3 bases from V and 3 bases from J, the junction contained 5 bases not matched to a gene. CDR3 length: 14 amino acids. Looked up from germline, CDR1 is MDHEN and CDR2 is SYDVKM. The CDR3 region has the DNA TGTGCCAGCAGTTTGACAGGGAAAGGCTACGAGCAGTACTTC. Its translation is CASSLTGKGYEQYF.

The chain uses TRBV11-1 and TRBJ2-7; TRBD2 is a possible D gene (6 bases). This CDR3 comprises 16 residues. Germline loops: CDR1 SGHAT, CDR2 FQDESV (reference sequence). V was clipped by 1 base and J by 3 bases, with 16 bases between them. The CDR3 is CASSLDLWRGGYEQYF. For the CDR3, the DNA is TGTGCCAGCAGCTTAGATTTGTGGAGGGGAGGCTACGAGCAGTACTTC. The whole variable domain, remainder taken from reference TRBV11-1 and TRBJ2-7, is EAEVAQSPRYKITEKSQAVAFWCDPISGHATLYWYRQILGQGPELLVQFQDESVVDDSQLPKDRFSAERLKGVDSTLKIQPAELGDSAMYLCASSLDLWRGGYEQYFGPGTRLTVT.

The genes are TRBV2 and TRBJ2-5, with TRBD2 matching 11 bases. The CDR3 is made up of 22 amino acids. Germline loops: CDR1 SNHLY, CDR2 FYNNEI. With V trimmed by 2 bases and J by 0 bases, 20 bases remained unmatched. CDR3 loop: CASSEHAPFSGRVGDNQETQYF. For the CDR3, the DNA is TGTGCCAGCAGTGAACATGCCCCTTTTAGCGGGAGGGTCGGGGATAACCAAGAGACCCAGTACTTC. Full variable domain (remainder filled in from reference TRBV2 and TRBJ2-5): EPEVTQTPSHQVTQMGQEVILRCVPISNHLYFYWYRQILGQKVEFLVSFYNNEISEKSEIFDDQFSVERPDGSNFTLKIRSTKLEDSAMYFCASSEHAPFSGRVGDNQETQYFGPGTRLLVL.

The V call is TRBV2, the J call TRBJ2-1; 13 bases align to TRBD2. The CDR3 loop spans 15 amino acids. V lost 4 bases to trimming and J lost 8 bases; unmatched junction nucleotides: 5. Per the germline V gene, CDR1 is SNHLY and CDR2 is FYNNEI. The CDR3 bases are TGTGCCAGCAGTGGACTAGCGGGAGGTGTGGATGAGCAGTTCTTC. It encodes CASSGLAGGVDEQFF.

V gene TRBV19 combines with J gene TRBJ2-7, with a tentative D call TRBD1 (6 bases). The CDR3 consists of 15 residues. The germline CDR1 and CDR2 sequences are LNHDA and SQIVND (reference sequence). Trimming pared 1 base from V and 5 bases from J, leaving 15 bases between. In DNA form, the CDR3 reads TGTGCCAGTAGTATAGTTGCTGACAGGTGGGACGAGCAGTACTTC. Translating it yields CASSIVADRWDEQYF. The full variable domain, its missing parts supplied by reference TRBV19 and TRBJ2-7, is DGGITQSPKYLFRKEGQNVTLSCEQNLNHDAMYWYRQDPGQGLRLIYYSQIVNDFQKGDIAEGYSVSREKKESFPLTVTSAQKNPTAFYLCASSIVADRWDEQYFGPGTRLTVT.

J is TRBJ2-7 and V is TRBV18, with 9 bases identical to TRBD2. The CDR3 contains 19 residues. After removal of 0 bases from V and 3 bases from J, the junction contained 15 bases not matched to a gene. Germline lookup yields CDR1 KGHSH and CDR2 LQKENI. The CDR3: CASSPPNSGSNYANYEQYF. The CDR3 nucleotides are TGTGCCAGCTCACCACCTAATAGCGGGAGTAATTACGCTAACTACGAGCAGTACTTC.

The rearrangement joins TRBV11-3 to TRBJ1-1; D might be TRBD1 (6 bases). From germline, CDR1 is SGHNT and CDR2 YENEEA. Trimming left V 1 base short and J 0 bases short, with 6 bases between. This CDR3 spans 14 amino acids. The CDR3 loop reads CASSLGGLNTEAFF. The CDR3 DNA reads as TGTGCCAGCAGCTTAGGGGGGCTGAACACTGAAGCTTTCTTT. The full variable domain, in which reference TRBV11-3 and TRBJ1-1 provide the parts outside the CDR3, is EAGVVQSPRYKIIEKKQPVAFWCNPISGHNTLYWYLQNLGQGPELLIRYENEEAVDDSQLPKDRFSAERLKGVDSTLKIQPAELGDSAVYLCASSLGGLNTEAFFGQGTRLTVV.

This clone has just one count. The chain joins TRBV2 to TRBJ1-5; D is undetermined. V was pared by 6 bases and J by 0 bases, with 6 bases between. The CDR3 loop spans 13 amino acids. Looked up from germline, CDR1 is SNHLY and CDR2 is FYNNEI. CDR3: CASSPNSNQPQHF. CDR3 in DNA: TGTGCCAGCAGCCCTAATAGCAATCAGCCCCAGCATTTT.

The chain links TRBV6-5 to TRBJ2-7, with D possibly matching TRBD1 (6 bases). The CDR3 runs 15 residues. V lost 0 bases, J lost 1 base, and 10 bases lay in between. Per the germline V gene, CDR1 is MNHEY and CDR2 is SVGAGI. This CDR3 reads CASSYSPTGSYEQYF. In nucleotides, the CDR3 is TGTGCCAGCAGTTACTCGCCCACAGGGTCCTACGAGCAGTACTTC.

This clone has a count of ten or more. The genes are TRBV15 and TRBJ2-7; 14 bases map to TRBD2. CDR1 is LNHNV, CDR2 YYDKDF, per germline (reference sequence). This CDR3 region has 17 residues. V shed 0 bases, J shed 1 base, and the junction held 2 bases outside the gene matches. The CDR3: CATSRDRLAGGSYEQYF. CDR3 bases: TGTGCCACCAGCAGAGATCGACTAGCGGGAGGGTCCTACGAGCAGTACTTC. Full variable domain (remainder filled in from reference TRBV15 and TRBJ2-7): DAMVIQNPRYQVTQFGKPVTLSCSQTLNHNVMYWYQQKSSQAPKLLFHYYDKDFNNEADTPDNFQSRRPNTSFCFLDIRSPGLGDTAMYLCATSRDRLAGGSYEQYFGPGTRLTVT.

The chain links TRBV7-2 to TRBJ2-7; TRBD2 aligns across 8 bases. The CDR3 has 11 residues. Germline trimming cut 8 bases from V and 7 bases from J; bases unmatched to any gene: 4. Looked up from germline, CDR1 is SGHTA and CDR2 is FQGNSA. CDR3 in amino acids: CASSRGGEQYF. DNA for the CDR3: TGTGCCAGCTCCCGGGGGGGGGAGCAGTACTTC.

For this clone: The same CDR3 also results from other DNA sequences found in this sample. This chain links TRBV5-1 with TRBJ2-3; 8 nucleotides match TRBD1. The V segment lost 0 bases and the J segment 3 bases; nucleotides outside the gene matches: 3. The CDR3 is 15 residues long. Germline lookup yields CDR1 SGHRS and CDR2 YFSETQ. This chain's CDR3 is CASSLGQGSTDTQYF. Here the CDR3 DNA reads TGCGCCAGCAGCTTGGGACAGGGGTCGACAGATACGCAGTATTTT.

The chain couples TRBV27 to TRBJ1-5; a possible D gene is TRBD1 (6 bases). Germline CDR1 is MNHEY and CDR2 is SMNVEV (reference sequence). The CDR3 sequence is 15 residues long. Trimming removed 0 bases from V and 6 bases from J, with 12 bases in between. The CDR3 region has the DNA TGTGCCAGCAGTTTATCCTACAGGGAAGGTCAGCCCCAGCATTTT. This sequence encodes CASSLSYREGQPQHF.

This rearrangement joins TRBV25-1 to TRBJ2-7; 9 bases align to TRBD2. The CDR3 totals 14 residues. Trimming at V came to 10 bases and at J to 1 base, leaving 8 bases not matched to a gene. Looked up from germline, CDR1 is MGHDK and CDR2 is SYGVNS. The CDR3 DNA sequence: TGTGCCACCTCGATAGCGGGAGAGTCCTACGAGCAGTACTTC. Its protein is CATSIAGESYEQYF.

This chain connects TRBV7-3 to TRBJ2-1; 12 positions agree with TRBD2. The trim removed 5 bases at V and 8 bases at J, leaving 10 bases unmatched. The germline CDR1 and CDR2 sequences are SGHTA and FQGTGA. The CDR3 extends over 16 amino acids. CDR3 nucleotide sequence: TGTGCCAGCAGCGATTCCCTAGCGGGAGGGCTCCATGAGCAGTTCTTC. It is translated as CASSDSLAGGLHEQFF.

The rearrangement joins TRBV6-5 to TRBJ1-1, with 9 bases identical to TRBD1. Germline CDR1 and CDR2: MNHEY and SVGAGI. V dropped 7 bases and J dropped 4; count of bases not matched to a gene: 7. The CDR3 is made up of 14 amino acids. CDR3 sequence: CASTPDRGSTEAFF. The CDR3 DNA reads TGTGCCAGCACTCCAGACAGGGGGTCCACTGAAGCTTTCTTT.

The chain couples TRBV9 to TRBJ2-2; 11 bases fit TRBD2. The CDR3 covers 18 residues. Looked up from germline, CDR1 is SGDLS and CDR2 is YYNGEE. The V gene end was trimmed by 1 base and the J gene end by 3 bases; junction bases not matched to a gene: 8. The CDR3 bases are TGTGCCAGCAGCGTACTAGCGGGAGGTTGGTATGACACCGGGGAGCTGTTTTTT. It specifies CASSVLAGGWYDTGELFF.